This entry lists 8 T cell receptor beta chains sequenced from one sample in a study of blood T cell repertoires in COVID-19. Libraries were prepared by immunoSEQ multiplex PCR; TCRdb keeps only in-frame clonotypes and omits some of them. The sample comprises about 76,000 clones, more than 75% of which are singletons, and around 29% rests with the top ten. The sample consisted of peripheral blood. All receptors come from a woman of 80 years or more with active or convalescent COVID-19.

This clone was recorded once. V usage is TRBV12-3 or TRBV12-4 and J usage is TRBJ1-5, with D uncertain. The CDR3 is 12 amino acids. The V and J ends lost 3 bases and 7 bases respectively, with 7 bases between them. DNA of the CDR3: TGTGCCAGCAGTTTCTCTAGACAGCCCCAGCATTTT. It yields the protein CASSFSRQPQHF.

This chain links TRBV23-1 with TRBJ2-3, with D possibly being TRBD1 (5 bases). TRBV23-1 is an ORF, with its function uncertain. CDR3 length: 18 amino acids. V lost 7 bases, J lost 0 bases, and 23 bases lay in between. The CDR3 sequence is CASNQSKIATASTDTQYF. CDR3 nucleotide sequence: TGCGCCAGCAACCAATCGAAAATCGCGACAGCCAGCACAGATACGCAGTATTTT.

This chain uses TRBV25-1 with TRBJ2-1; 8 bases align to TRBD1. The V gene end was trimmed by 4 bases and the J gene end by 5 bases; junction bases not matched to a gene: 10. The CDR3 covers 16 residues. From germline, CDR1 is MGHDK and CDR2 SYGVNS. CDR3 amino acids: CASSGLTGESDNEQFF. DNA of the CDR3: TGTGCCAGCAGTGGCCTGACAGGGGAGAGCGACAATGAGCAGTTCTTC.

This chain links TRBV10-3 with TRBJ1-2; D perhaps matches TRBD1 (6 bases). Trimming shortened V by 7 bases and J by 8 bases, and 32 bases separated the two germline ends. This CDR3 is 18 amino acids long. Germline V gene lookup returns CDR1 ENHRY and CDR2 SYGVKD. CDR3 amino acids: CAIIESPGRQAEPGGYTF. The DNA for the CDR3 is TGTGCCATCATAGAGAGCCCGGGGCGACAGGCAGAACCGGGCGGCTACACCTTC.

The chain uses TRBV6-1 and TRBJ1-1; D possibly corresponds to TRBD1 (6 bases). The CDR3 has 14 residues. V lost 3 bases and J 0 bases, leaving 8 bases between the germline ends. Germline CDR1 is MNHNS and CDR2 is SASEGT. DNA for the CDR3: TGTGCCAGCAGTGAGTCAGGGGTGAACACTGAAGCTTTCTTT. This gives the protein CASSESGVNTEAFF.

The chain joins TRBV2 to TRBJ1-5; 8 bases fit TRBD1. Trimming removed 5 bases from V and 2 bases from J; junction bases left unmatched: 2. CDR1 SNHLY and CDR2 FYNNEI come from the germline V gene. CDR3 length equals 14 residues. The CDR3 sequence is CASSPGQGNQPQHF. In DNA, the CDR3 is TGTGCCAGCAGTCCGGGACAGGGCAATCAGCCCCAGCATTTT.

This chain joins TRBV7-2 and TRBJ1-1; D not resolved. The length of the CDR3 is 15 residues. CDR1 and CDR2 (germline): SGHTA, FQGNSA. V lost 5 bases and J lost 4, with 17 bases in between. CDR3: CASSTRGGTPTEAFF. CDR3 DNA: TGTGCCAGCAGCACCCGGGGAGGCACCCCCACTGAAGCTTTCTTT.

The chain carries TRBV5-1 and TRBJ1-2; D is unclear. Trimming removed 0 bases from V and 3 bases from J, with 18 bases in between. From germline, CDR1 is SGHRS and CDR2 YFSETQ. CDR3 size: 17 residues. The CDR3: CASSLGGAGRLDYGYTF. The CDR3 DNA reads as TGCGCCAGCAGCTTGGGGGGTGCGGGCCGACTGGACTATGGCTACACCTTC.